This T cell receptor beta chain was identified during a study of monozygotic twins with inflammatory bowel disease. TCRdb re-called the 5' RACE reads and catalogs CDR3 proteins one per entry, DNA excluded. The sample table includes nearly 450,000 distinct CDR3 sequences. There are 16 residues in the CDR3. Germline CDR1 reads SGHRS; CDR2 reads YFSETQ. The receptor comes from a human donor with ulcerative colitis or Crohn's disease, or a healthy co-twin of an affected twin (not recorded which). The sample comprised blood. This chain links TRBV5-1 with TRBJ1-1; as DNA is missing, the TRBD1 call by TCRdb cannot be tested. The CDR3 here is CASSLVGQGSHTEAFF. Drawing the rest from reference TRBV5-1 and TRBJ1-1, the complete variable domain is KAGVTQTPRYLIKTRGQQVTLSCSPISGHRSVSWYQQTPGQGLQFLFEYFSETQRNKGNFPGRFSGRQFSNSRSEMNVSTLELGDSALYLCASSLVGQGSHTEAFFGQGTRLTVV.